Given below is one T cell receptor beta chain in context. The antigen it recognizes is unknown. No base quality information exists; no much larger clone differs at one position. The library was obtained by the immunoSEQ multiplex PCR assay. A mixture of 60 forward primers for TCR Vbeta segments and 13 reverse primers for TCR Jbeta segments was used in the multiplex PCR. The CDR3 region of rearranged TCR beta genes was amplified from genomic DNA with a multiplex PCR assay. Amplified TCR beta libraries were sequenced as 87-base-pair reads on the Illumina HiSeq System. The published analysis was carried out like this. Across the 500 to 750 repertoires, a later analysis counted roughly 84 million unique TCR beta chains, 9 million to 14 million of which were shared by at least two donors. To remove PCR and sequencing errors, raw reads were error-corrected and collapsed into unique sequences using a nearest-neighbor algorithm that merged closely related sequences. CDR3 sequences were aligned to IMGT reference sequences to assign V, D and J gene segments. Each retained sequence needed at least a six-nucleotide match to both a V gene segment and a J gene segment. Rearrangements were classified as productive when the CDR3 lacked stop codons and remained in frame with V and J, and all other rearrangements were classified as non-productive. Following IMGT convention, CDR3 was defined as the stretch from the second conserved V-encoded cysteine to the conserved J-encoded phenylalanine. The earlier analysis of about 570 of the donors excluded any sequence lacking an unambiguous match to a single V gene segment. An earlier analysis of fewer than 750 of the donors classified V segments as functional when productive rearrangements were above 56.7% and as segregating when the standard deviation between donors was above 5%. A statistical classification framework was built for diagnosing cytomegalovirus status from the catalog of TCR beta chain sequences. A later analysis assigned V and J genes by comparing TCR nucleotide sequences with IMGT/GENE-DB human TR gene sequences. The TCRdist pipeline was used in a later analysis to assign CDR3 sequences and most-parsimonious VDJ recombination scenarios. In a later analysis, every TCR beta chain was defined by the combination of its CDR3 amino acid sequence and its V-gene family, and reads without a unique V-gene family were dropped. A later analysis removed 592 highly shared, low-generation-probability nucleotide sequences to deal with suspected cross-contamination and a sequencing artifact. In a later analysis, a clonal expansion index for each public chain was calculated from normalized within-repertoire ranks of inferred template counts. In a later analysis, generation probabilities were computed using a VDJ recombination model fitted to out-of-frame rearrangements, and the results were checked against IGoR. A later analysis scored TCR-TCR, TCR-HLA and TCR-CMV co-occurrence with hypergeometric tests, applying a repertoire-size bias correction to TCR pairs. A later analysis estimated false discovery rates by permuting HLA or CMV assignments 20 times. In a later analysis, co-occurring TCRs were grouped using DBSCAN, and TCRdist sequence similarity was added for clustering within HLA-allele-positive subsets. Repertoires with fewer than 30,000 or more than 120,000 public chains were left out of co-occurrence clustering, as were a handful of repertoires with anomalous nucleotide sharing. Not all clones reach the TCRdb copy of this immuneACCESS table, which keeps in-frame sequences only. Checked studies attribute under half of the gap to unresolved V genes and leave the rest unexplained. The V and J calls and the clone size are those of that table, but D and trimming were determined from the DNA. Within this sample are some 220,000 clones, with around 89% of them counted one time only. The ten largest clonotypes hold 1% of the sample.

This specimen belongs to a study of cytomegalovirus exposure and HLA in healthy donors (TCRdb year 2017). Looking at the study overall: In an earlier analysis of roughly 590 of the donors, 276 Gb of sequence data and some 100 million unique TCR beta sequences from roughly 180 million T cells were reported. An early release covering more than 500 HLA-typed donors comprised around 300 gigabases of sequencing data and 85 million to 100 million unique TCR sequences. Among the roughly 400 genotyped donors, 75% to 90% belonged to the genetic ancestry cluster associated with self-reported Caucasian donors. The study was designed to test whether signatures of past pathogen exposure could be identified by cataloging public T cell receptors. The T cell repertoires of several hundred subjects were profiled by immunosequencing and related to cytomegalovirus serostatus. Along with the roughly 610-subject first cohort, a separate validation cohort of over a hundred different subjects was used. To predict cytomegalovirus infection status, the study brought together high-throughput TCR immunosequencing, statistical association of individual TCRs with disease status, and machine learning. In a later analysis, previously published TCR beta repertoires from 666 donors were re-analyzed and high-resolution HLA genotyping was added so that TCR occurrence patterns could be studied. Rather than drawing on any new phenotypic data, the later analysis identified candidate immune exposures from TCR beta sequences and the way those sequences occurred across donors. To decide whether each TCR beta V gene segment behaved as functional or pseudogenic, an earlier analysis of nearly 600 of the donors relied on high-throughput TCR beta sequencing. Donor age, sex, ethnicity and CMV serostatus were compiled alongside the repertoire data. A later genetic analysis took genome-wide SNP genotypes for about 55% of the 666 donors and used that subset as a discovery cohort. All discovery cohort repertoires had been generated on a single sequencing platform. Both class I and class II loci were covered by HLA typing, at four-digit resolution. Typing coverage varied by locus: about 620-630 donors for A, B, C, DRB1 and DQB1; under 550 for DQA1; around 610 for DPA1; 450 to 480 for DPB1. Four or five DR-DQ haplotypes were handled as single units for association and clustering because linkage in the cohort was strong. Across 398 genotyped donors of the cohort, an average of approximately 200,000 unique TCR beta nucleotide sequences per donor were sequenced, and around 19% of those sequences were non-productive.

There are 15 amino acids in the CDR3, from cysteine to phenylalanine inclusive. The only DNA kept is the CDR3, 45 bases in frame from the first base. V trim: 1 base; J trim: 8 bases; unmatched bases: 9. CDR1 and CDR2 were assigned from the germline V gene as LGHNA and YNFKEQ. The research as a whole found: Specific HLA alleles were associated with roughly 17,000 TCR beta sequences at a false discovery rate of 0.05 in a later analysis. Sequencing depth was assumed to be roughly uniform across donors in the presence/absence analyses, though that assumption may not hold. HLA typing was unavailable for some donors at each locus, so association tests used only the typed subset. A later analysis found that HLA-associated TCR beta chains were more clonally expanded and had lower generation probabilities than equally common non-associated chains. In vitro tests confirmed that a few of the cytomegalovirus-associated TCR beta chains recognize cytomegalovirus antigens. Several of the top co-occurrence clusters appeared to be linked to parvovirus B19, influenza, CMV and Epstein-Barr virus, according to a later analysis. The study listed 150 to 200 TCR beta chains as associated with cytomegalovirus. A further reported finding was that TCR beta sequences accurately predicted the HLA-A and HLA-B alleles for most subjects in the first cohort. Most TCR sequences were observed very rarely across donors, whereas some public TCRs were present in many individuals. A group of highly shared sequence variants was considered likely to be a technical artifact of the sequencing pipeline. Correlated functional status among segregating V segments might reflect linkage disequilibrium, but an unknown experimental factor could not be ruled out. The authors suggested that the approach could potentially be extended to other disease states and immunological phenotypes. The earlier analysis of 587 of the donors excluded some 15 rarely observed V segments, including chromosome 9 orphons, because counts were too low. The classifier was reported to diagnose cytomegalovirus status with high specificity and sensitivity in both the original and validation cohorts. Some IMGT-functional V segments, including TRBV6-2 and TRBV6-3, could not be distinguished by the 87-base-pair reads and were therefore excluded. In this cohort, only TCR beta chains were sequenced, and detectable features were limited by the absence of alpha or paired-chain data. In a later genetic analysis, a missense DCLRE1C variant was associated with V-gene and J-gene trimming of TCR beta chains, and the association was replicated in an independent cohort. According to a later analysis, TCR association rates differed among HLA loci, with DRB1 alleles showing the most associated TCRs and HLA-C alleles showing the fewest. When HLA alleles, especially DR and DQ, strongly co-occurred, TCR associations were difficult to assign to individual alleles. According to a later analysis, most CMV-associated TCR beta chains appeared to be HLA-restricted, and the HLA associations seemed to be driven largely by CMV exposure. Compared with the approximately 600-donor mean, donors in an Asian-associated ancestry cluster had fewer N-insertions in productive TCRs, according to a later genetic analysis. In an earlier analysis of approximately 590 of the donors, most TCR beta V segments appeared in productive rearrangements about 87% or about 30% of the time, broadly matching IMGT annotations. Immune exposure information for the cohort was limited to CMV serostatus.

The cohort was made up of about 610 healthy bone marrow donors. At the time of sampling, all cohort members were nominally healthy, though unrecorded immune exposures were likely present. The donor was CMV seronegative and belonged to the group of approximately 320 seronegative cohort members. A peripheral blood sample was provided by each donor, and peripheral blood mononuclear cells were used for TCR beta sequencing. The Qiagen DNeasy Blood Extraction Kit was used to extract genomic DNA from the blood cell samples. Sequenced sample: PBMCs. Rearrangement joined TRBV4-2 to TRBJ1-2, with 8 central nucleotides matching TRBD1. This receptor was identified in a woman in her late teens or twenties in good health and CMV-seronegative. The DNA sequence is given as TGTGCCAGCAGCCAAGGGACGGACAGGGCGGCGGGCTACACCTTC. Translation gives CASSQGTDRAAGYTF.